The 11 T cell receptor beta chains listed next were all sequenced from one sample in a study of low-dose radiotherapy and immunotherapy resistance in tumors. Alpha and beta chains were covered, as first-strand cDNA relied on TRAV- and TRBV-specific primers. With a V-primer adapter and a constant-region primer, TCRs were amplified for approximately 19 PCR cycles. TCRdb ran MiXCR on the reads and lists one entry per CDR3 protein. The data contain 9,500 to 15,000 distinct CDR3 sequences, 65% to 85% of them singletons. These TCRs come from a human donor with advanced metastatic prostate, ovarian, gallbladder or colorectal cancer (not recorded which). This table probably holds off-target reads from a library built for another chain.

The V gene is TRBV28, the J gene TRBJ2-7, with 9 bases matching TRBD1. Germline lookup yields CDR1 MDHEN and CDR2 SYDVKM. V dropped 5 bases and J dropped 8; count of bases not matched to a gene: 16. The CDR3 has 16 amino acids. CDR3 in amino acids: CASSRNPGTGTFKQYF. CDR3 in DNA: TGTGCCAGCAGTCGAAATCCCGGGACAGGGACTTTCAAGCAGTACTTC.

V gene TRBV20-1 combines with J gene TRBJ2-7, with D perhaps TRBD2 (5 bases). V was clipped by 2 bases and J by 2 bases, with 13 bases between them. The CDR3 loop spans 14 amino acids. Germline assignment: CDR1 DFQATT and CDR2 SNEGSKA (reference sequence). CDR3 sequence reads: CSARSGYLTYEQYF. CDR3 bases: TGCAGTGCTAGAAGCGGTTACCTTACCTACGAGCAGTACTTC.

This sequence joins TRBV6-1 and TRBJ2-7; tentatively, D is TRBD1 (6 bases). The germline V gene has CDR1 MNHNS and CDR2 SASEGT. V was cut by 6 bases and J by 7 bases, with 16 bases left in between. This CDR3 is 13 amino acids long. The CDR3 is CASRFGQYNEQYF. The CDR3 nucleotides read TGTGCCAGCAGATTTGGACAGTACAATGAGCAGTACTTC.

The gene calls are TRBV3-1 and TRBJ2-5; unclear D gene. V was pared by 4 bases and J by 1 base, with 13 bases between. This CDR3 has 15 amino acids. CDR1 LGHDT and CDR2 YNNKEL come from the germline V gene (reference sequence). CDR3 protein: CASSPPVGIQETQYF. DNA of the CDR3: TGTGCCAGCAGCCCACCCGTGGGGATCCAAGAGACCCAGTACTTC.

In this sample, this clonotype turned up a few times. Here the CDR3 reads CASSLAGSTEAFF. The CDR3 DNA reads TGTGCCAGCAGCTTGGCAGGTAGCACTGAAGCTTTCTTT. The chain employs TRBV5-5 and TRBJ1-1, with D hard to call. The germline V gene encodes CDR1 SGHKS and CDR2 YYEKEE (reference sequence). Deletions cut 0 bases from V and 4 bases from J, with 7 bases between. The CDR3 totals 13 residues.

In nucleotides, the CDR3 is TGCGCCAGCAGTGAACTGACAGGGGGTTTCGGAGCTTTCTTT. Its protein product is CASSELTGGFGAFF. This chain connects TRBV10-2 to TRBJ1-1; 9 positions agree with TRBD1. Trimming took 3 bases from V and 10 from J; bases not matched to a gene: 9. This CDR3 is built from 14 residues. CDR1 WSHSY and CDR2 SAAADI come from the germline V gene.

The rearrangement links TRBV4-2 to TRBJ1-6; D gene uncertain. The CDR3 covers 14 residues. V lost 1 base and J 7 bases, leaving 8 bases between the germline ends. From germline, CDR1 is LGHNA and CDR2 YNFKEQ. CDR3 region: CASSQGLENSPLHF. The CDR3 coding sequence is TGTGCCAGCAGCCAAGGTCTAGAGAATTCACCCCTCCACTTT.

The gene calls are TRBV5-1 and TRBJ2-7; the D gene is possibly TRBD2 (5 bases). CDR1 and CDR2 (germline): SGHRS, YFSETQ. The V and J ends lost 2 bases and 0 bases respectively, with 27 bases between them. CDR3 length equals 20 residues. The CDR3 loop is CASSFTSDLDVATSSYEQYF. CDR3 bases: TGCGCCAGCAGCTTTACATCCGACCTCGATGTGGCCACTAGCTCCTACGAGCAGTACTTC.

This chain joins TRBV6-5 and TRBJ2-7; 10 nucleotides match TRBD2. J was trimmed by 4 bases and V by 5 bases; bases with no gene match: 5. The germline V gene has CDR1 MNHEY and CDR2 SVGAGI. The length of the CDR3 is 14 residues. The CDR3 DNA sequence: TGTGCCAGCAGTCAATCGGGACTAGCGTACGAGCAGTACTTC. Residues: CASSQSGLAYEQYF.

In its sample, this clonotype was seen a few times. The chain joins TRBV4-1 to TRBJ2-5; D not resolved. Trimming took 8 bases from V and 5 from J, leaving 21 bases between them. The CDR3 is made up of 15 amino acids. The V gene's germline CDR1 is MGHRA and CDR2 YSYEKL. This chain's CDR3 is CASEQRLGSGETQYF. The CDR3 DNA follows: TGCGCCAGCGAACAGAGGCTAGGGTCTGGGGAGACCCAGTACTTC.

The V gene is TRBV18, the J gene TRBJ1-1, with D perhaps matching TRBD1 (6 bases). The V and J ends lost 6 bases and 11 bases respectively, with 19 bases between them. Germline V CDR1 and CDR2: KGHSH, LQKENI. This CDR3 comprises 13 residues. The CDR3, as DNA: TGTGCCAGCTCCCTTGACCAGGGGTTTGAGGCTTTCTTT. Amino acids: CASSLDQGFEAFF.